These T cell receptor beta chains were read from a single sample in a study of cytomegalovirus exposure and HLA in healthy donors. Profiled with immunoSEQ multiplex PCR; TCRdb holds only in-frame clones, not every one. The sample has 150,000 to 200,000 clones; about four fifths are singletons. Sequencing was done on a sample of PBMCs. These receptors came from a male donor in good health and CMV-seropositive. CDR3s leave out the opening cysteine and the closing phenylalanine or tryptophan. A D gene is named only where the DNA matches it firmly. Expanded clones get a size class; other rows say once, few or many, or leave the size out.

D | J | V | size | CDR3
NA | TRBJ1-1 | TRBV7-8 | NA | ASSLGAAPNTEAF
NA | TRBJ2-3 | TRBV19 | NA | ASSPKTSSSTDTQY
NA | TRBJ1-1 | TRBV10-3 | NA | AISESSTGRTEAF
TRBD2 | TRBJ2-5 | TRBV4-3 | NA | ASSHGRSSGGWLY
NA | TRBJ1-5 | TRBV5-1 | NA | ASSLAGQSNQPQH
NA | TRBJ1-2 | TRBV19 | NA | ASGNWENYGYT
NA | TRBJ2-2 | TRBV6-4 | NA | ASSDVLGGSGELF
TRBD1 | TRBJ2-7 | TRBV6-1 | NA | AGTDSYEQY
TRBD1 | TRBJ2-7 | TRBV11-2 | NA | ASSPGDRVYEQY
NA | TRBJ2-6 | TRBV6-5 | NA | ASMGSYSGANVLT
TRBD1 | TRBJ2-1 | TRBV5-6 | once | ASSLPGQGGHEQF
NA | TRBJ1-5 | TRBV19 | NA | ASMEAGTRFSTPSGPQH
NA | NA | TRBV2 | NA | ASSEDWAHEQY
TRBD1 | TRBJ1-1 | TRBV6-6 | NA | ASSADRDPMNTEAF
TRBD1 | TRBJ1-6 | TRBV5-1 | once | ASSFGQGAFGSPLH
NA | TRBJ2-2 | TRBV6-1 | NA | ASSERGTKNGPGELF
TRBD2 | TRBJ2-5 | TRBV6-5 | NA | ASSRTSRETQY
TRBD1 | TRBJ2-6 | TRBV19 | NA | ASSMRGQRGVLT
NA | TRBJ1-4 | TRBV5-4 | NA | ASSPRGSSSEKLF
TRBD2 | TRBJ2-1 | TRBV11-2 | NA | ASSLSGSSYNEQF
NA | TRBJ2-6 | TRBV5-1 | NA | ASSPPKGSGANVLT
TRBD2 | TRBJ2-4 | TRBV5-1 | few | ASSLALAGSKEFRNIQY
TRBD2 | TRBJ2-1 | TRBV15 | NA | ATSRESSGRGYNEQF